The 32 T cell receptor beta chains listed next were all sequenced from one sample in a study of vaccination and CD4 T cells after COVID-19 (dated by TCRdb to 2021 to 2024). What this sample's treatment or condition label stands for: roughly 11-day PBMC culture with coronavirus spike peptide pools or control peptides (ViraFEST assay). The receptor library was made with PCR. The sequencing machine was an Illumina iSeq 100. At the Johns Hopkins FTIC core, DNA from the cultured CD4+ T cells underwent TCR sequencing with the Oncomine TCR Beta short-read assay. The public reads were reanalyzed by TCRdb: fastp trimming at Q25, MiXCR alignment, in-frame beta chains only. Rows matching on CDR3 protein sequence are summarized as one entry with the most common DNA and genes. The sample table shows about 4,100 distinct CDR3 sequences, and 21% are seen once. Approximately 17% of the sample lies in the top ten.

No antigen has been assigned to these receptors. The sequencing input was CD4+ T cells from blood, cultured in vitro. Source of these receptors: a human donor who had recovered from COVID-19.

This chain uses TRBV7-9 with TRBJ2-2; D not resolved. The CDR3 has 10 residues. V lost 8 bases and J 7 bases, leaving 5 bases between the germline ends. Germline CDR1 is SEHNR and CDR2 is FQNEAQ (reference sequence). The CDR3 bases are TGTGCCAGCGGTGACGGGGAGCTGTTTTTT. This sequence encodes CASGDGELFF.

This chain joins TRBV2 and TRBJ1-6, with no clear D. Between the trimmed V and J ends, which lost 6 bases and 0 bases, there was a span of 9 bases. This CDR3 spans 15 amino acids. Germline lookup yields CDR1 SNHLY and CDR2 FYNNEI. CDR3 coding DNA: TGTGCCAGCAGGAGATTCGACTCCTATAATTCACCCCTCCACTTT. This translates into CASRRFDSYNSPLHF.

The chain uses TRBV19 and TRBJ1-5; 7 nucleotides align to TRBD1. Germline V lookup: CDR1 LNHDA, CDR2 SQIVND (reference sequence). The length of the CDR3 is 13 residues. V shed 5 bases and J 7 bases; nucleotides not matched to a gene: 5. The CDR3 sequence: CASSRDSLQPQHF. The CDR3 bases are TGTGCCAGTAGTCGGGACAGTTTGCAGCCCCAGCATTTT.

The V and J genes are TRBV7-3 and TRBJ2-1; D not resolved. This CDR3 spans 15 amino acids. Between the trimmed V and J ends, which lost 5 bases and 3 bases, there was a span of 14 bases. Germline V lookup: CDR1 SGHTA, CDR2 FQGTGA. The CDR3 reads CASSLDGGDYNEQFF. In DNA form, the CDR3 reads TGTGCCAGCAGCCTGGACGGCGGCGACTACAATGAGCAGTTCTTC.

In DNA, the CDR3 is TGTGCCAGCAGTTCAAGGGGGGGGGCGAACACCGGGGAGCTGTTTTTT. Protein: CASSSRGGANTGELFF. The V gene is TRBV6-5, the J gene TRBJ2-2; D may be TRBD2 (7 bases). Per the germline V gene, CDR1 is MNHEY and CDR2 is SVGAGI. The CDR3 is 16 residues long. The V end was cut by 4 bases, the J end by 0 bases, with 12 bases between.

CDR3 residues: CASSIELAGAVGTQYF. CDR3 nucleotides: TGTGCCAGTAGTATAGAACTAGCGGGGGCCGTCGGGACCCAGTACTTC. The rearrangement joins TRBV19 to TRBJ2-5; 11 nucleotides line up with TRBD2. V was pared by 0 bases and J by 7 bases, with 7 bases of the junction left unmatched. From germline, CDR1 is LNHDA and CDR2 SQIVND (reference sequence). The CDR3 loop spans 16 amino acids.

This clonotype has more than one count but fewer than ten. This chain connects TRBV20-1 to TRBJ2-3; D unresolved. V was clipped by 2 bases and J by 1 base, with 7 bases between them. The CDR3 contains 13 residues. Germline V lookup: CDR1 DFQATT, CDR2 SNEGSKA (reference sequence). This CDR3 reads CSARRQGTDTQYF. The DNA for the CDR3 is TGCAGTGCTAGAAGGCAGGGCACAGATACGCAGTATTTT.

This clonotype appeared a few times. For the CDR3, the DNA is TGTGCCAGCAGTTACTTAACGACAGGGGGTCGAAACATTCAGTACTTC. This codes for CASSYLTTGGRNIQYF. The V call is TRBV6-5, the J call TRBJ2-4, with 9 bases identical to TRBD1. CDR3 length: 16 amino acids. With V trimmed by 1 base and J by 6 bases, 7 bases remained unmatched. Germline values: CDR1 MNHEY, CDR2 SVGAGI.

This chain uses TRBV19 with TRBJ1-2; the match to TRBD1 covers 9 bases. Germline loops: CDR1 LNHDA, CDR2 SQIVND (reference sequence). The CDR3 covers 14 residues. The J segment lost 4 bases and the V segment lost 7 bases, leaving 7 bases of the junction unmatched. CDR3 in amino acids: CASTPDRGVYGYTF. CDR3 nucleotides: TGTGCCAGTACCCCGGACAGGGGCGTCTATGGCTACACCTTC.

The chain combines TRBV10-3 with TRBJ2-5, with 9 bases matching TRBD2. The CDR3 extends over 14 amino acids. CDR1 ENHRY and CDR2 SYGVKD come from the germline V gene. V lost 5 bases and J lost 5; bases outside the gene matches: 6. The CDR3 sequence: CAISRTSDGETQYF. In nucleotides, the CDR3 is TGTGCCATCAGTAGGACTAGCGATGGGGAGACCCAGTACTTC.

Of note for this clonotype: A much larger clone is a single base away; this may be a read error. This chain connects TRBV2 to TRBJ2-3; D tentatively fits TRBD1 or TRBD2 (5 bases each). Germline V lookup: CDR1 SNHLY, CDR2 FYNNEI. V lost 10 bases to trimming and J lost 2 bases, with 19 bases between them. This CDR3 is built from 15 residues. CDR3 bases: TGTGCCAACTCCCCCTGGGGGTCCCACACAGATACGCAGTATTTT. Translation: CANSPWGSHTDTQYF.

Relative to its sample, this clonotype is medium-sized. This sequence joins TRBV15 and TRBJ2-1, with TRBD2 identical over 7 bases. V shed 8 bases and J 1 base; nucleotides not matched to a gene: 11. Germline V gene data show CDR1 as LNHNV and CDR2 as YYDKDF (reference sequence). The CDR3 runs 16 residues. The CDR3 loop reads CATDRGGGGSYNEQFF. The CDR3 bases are TGTGCCACCGACCGGGGTGGGGGGGGTTCCTACAATGAGCAGTTCTTC. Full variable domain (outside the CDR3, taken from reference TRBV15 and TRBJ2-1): DAMVIQNPRYQVTQFGKPVTLSCSQTLNHNVMYWYQQKSSQAPKLLFHYYDKDFNNEADTPDNFQSRRPNTSFCFLDIRSPGLGDTAMYLCATDRGGGGSYNEQFFGPGTRLTVL.

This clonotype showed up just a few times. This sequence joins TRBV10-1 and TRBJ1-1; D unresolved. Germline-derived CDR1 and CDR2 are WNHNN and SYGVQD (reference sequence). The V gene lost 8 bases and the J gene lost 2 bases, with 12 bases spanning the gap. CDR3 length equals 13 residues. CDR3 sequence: CASPRADNTEAFF. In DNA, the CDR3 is TGCGCCAGCCCGAGGGCGGATAACACTGAAGCTTTCTTT.

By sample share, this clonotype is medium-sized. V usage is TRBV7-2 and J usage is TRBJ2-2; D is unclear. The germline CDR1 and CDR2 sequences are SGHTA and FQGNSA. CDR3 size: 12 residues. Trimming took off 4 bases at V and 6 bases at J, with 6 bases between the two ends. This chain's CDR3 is CASSSIAGELFF. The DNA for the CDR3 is TGTGCCAGCAGCTCCATAGCCGGGGAGCTGTTTTTT.

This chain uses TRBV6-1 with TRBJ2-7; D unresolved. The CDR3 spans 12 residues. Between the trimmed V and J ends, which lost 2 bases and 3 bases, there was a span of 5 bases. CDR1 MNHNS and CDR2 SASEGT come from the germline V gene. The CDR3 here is CASSEPGYEQYF. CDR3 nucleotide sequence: TGTGCCAGCAGTGAACCCGGCTACGAGCAGTACTTC.

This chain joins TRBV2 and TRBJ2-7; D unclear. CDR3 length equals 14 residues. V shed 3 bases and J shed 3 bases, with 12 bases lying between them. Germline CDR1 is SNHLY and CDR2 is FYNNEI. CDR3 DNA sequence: TGTGCCAGCAGTGATATCATAGGAGACTACGAGCAGTACTTC. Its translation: CASSDIIGDYEQYF.

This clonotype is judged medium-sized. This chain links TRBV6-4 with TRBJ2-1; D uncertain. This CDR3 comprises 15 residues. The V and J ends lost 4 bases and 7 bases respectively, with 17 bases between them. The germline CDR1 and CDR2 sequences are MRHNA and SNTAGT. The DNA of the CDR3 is TGTGCCAGCAGTGCCTCATCGGCGAGCCTGAATGAGCAGTTCTTC. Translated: CASSASSASLNEQFF.

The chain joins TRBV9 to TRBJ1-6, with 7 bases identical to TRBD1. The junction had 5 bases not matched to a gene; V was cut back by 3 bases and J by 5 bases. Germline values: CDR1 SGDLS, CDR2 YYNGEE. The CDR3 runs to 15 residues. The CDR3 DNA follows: TGTGCCAGCAGCGAACGGGACAGCAATAATTCACCCCTCCACTTT. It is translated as CASSERDSNNSPLHF.

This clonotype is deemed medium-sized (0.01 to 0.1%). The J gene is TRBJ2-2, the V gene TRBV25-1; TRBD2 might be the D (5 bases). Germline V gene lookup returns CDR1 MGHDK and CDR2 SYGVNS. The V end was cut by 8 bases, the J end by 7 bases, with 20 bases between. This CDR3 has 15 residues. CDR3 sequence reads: CASGVPGLRGGELFF. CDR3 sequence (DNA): TGTGCCAGCGGGGTCCCCGGCCTCCGGGGCGGGGAGCTGTTTTTT. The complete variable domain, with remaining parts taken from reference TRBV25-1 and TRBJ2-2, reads EADIYQTPRYLVIGTGKKITLECSQTMGHDKMYWYQQDPGMELHLIHYSYGVNSTEKGDLSSESTVSRIRTEHFPLTLESARPSHTSQYLCASGVPGLRGGELFFGEGSRLTVL.

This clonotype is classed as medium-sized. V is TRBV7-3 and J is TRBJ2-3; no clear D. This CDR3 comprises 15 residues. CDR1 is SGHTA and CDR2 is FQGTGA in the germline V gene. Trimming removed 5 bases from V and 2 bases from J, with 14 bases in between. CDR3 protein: CASSRGPLDTDTQYF. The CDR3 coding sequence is TGTGCCAGCAGCCGCGGACCACTCGACACAGATACGCAGTATTTT.

CDR3 sequence (DNA): TGTGCCAGCAGGAATCACCCCCCTAGCGGACAAAACATTCAGTACTTC. Amino acid sequence: CASRNHPPSGQNIQYF. The chain carries TRBV6-1 and TRBJ2-4; 7 bases match TRBD2. CDR3 length: 16 amino acids. Germline V CDR1 and CDR2: MNHNS, SASEGT. The V segment lost 6 bases and the J segment 5 bases; nucleotides outside the gene matches: 13.

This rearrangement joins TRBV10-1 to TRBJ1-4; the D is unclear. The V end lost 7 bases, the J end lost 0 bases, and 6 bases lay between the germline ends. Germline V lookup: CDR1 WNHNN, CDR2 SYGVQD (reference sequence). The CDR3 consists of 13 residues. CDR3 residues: CASKPATNEKLFF. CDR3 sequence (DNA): TGCGCCAGCAAACCAGCAACTAATGAAAAACTGTTTTTT.

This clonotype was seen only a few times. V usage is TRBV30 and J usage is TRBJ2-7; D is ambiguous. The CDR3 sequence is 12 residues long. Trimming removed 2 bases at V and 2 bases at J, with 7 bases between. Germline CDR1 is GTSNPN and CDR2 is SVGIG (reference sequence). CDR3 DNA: TGTGCCTGGAGTCCGATACCCTACGAGCAGTACTTC. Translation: CAWSPIPYEQYF. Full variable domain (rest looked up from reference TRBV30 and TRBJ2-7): SQTIHQWPATLVQPVGSPLSLECTVEGTSNPNLYWYRQAAGRGLQLLFYSVGIGQISSEVPQNLSASRPQDRQFILSSKKLLLSDSGFYLCAWSPIPYEQYFGPGTRLTVT.

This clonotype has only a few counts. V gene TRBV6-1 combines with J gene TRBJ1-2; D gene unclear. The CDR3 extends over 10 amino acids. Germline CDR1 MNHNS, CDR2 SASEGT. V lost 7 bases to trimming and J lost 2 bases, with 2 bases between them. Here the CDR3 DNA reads TGTGCCAGCAAGAACTATGGCTACACCTTC. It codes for CASKNYGYTF.

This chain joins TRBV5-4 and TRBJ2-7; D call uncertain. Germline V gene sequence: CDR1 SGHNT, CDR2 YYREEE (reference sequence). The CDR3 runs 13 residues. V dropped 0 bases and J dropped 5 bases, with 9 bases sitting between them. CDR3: CASSLDFKDEQYF. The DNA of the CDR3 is TGTGCCAGCAGCTTGGACTTTAAGGACGAGCAGTACTTC.

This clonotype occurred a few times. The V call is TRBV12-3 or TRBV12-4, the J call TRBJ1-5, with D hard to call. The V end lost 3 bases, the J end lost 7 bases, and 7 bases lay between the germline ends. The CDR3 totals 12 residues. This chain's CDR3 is CASSFQGQPQHF. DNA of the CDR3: TGTGCCAGCAGTTTCCAAGGGCAGCCCCAGCATTTT.

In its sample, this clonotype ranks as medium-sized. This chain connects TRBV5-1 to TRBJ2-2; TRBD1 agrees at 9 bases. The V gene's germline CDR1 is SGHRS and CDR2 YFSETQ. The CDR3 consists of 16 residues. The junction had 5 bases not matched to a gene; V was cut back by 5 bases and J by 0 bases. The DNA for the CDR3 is TGCGCCAGCAGACTCGGGACAGGGTCGAACACCGGGGAGCTGTTTTTT. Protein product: CASRLGTGSNTGELFF.

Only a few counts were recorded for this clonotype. CDR3 sequence: CASSLDKSSYNEQFF. CDR3 bases: TGTGCCAGCAGCCTAGACAAGAGCTCCTACAATGAGCAGTTCTTC. This chain connects TRBV2 to TRBJ2-1; D ambiguous. The length of the CDR3 is 15 residues. Germline V gene data show CDR1 as SNHLY and CDR2 as FYNNEI. With 6 bases removed from V and 0 bases from J, the gap between germline ends came to 12 bases.

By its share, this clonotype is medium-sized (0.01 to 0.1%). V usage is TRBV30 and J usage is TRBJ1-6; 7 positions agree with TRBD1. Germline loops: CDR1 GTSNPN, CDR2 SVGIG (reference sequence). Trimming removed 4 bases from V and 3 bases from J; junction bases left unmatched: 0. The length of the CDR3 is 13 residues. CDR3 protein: CAWTGGYNSPLHF. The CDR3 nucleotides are TGTGCCTGGACAGGGGGCTATAATTCACCCCTCCACTTT. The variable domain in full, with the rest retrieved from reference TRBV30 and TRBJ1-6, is SQTIHQWPATLVQPVGSPLSLECTVEGTSNPNLYWYRQAAGRGLQLLFYSVGIGQISSEVPQNLSASRPQDRQFILSSKKLLLSDSGFYLCAWTGGYNSPLHFGNGTRLTVT.

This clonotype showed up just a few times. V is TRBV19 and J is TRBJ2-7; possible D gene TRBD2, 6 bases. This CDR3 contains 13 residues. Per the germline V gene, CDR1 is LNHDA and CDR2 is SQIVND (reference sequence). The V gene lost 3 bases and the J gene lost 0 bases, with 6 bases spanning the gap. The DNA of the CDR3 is TGTGCCAGTAGTATGGGACTCTCCTACGAGCAGTACTTC. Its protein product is CASSMGLSYEQYF.

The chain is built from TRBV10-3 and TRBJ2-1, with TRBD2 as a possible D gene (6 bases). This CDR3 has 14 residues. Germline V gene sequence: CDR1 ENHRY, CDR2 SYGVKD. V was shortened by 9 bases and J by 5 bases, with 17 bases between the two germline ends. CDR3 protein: CAISDGPGDNEQFF. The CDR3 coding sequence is TGTGCCATTTCAGACGGCCCGGGGGACAATGAGCAGTTCTTC.

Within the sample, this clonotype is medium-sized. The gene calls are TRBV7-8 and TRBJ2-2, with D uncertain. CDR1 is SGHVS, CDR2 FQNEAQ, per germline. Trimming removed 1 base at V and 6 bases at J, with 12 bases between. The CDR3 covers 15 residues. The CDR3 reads CASSLGPISPGELFF. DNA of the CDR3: TGTGCCAGCAGCTTAGGTCCGATTAGCCCCGGGGAGCTGTTTTTT.